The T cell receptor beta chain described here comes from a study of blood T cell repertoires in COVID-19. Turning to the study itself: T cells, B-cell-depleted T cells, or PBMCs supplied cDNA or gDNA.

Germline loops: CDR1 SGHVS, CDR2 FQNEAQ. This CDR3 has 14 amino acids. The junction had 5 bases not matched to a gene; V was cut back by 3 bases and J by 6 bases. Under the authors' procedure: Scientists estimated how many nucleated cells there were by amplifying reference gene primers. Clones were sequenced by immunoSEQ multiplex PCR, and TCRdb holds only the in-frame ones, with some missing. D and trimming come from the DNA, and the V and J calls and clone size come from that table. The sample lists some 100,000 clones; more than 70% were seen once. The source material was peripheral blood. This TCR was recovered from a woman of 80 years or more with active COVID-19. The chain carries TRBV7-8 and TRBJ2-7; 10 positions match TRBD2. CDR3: CASSFLSGRGEQYF. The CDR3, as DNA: TGTGCCAGCAGCTTCCTAAGCGGGAGGGGCGAGCAGTACTTC.